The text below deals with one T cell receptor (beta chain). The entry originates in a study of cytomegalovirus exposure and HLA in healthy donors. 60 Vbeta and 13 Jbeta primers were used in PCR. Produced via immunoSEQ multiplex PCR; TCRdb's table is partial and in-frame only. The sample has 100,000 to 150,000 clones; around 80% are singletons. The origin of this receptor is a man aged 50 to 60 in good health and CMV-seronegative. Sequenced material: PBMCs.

DNA for the CDR3: TGTGCCAGCAGTAGATTTGGAGGCAACAATGAGCAGTTCTTC. This sequence encodes CASSRFGGNNEQFF. The rearrangement joins TRBV6-5 to TRBJ2-1; a possible D gene is TRBD2 (5 bases). Germline CDR1 reads MNHEY; CDR2 reads SVGAGI. V was trimmed by 5 bases and J by 5 bases, leaving 13 bases between them. The length of the CDR3 is 14 residues.